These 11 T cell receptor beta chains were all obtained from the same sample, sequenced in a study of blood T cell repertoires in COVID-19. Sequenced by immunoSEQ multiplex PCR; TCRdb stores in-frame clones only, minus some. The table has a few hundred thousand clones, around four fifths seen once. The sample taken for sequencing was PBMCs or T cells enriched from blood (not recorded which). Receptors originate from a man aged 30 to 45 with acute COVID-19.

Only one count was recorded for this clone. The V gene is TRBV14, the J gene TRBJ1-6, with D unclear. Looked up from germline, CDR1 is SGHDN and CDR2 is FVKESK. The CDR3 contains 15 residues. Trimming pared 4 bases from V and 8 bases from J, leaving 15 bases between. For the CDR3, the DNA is TGTGCCAGCAGCCCGTATACTGGGAGGTATTCACCCCTCCACTTT. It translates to CASSPYTGRYSPLHF.

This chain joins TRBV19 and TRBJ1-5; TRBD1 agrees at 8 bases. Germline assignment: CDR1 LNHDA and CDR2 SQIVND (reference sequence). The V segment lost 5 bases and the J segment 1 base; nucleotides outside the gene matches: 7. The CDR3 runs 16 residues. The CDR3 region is CASSLPGGLSNQPQHF. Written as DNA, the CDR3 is TGTGCCAGTAGTCTCCCAGGGGGCTTAAGCAATCAGCCCCAGCATTTT. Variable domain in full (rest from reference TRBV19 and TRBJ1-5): DGGITQSPKYLFRKEGQNVTLSCEQNLNHDAMYWYRQDPGQGLRLIYYSQIVNDFQKGDIAEGYSVSREKKESFPLTVTSAQKNPTAFYLCASSLPGGLSNQPQHFGDGTRLSIL.

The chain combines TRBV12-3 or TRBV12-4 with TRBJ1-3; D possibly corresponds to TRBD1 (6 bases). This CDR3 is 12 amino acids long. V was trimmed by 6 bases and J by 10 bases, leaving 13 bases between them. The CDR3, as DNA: TGTGCCAGCAGCCAGGGGATCAGGACCATATATTTT. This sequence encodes CASSQGIRTIYF.

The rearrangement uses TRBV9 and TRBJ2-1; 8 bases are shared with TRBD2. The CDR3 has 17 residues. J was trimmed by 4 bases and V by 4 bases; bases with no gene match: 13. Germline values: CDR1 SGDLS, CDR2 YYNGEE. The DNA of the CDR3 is TGTGCCAGCAGCTCCAGTCTGGGCGGGGGGTCTTACAATGAGCAGTTCTTC. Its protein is CASSSSLGGGSYNEQFF. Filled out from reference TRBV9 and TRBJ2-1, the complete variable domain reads DSGVTQTPKHLITATGQRVTLRCSPRSGDLSVYWYQQSLDQGLQFLIQYYNGEERAKGNILERFSAQQFPDLHSELNLSSLELGDSALYFCASSSSLGGGSYNEQFFGPGTRLTVL.

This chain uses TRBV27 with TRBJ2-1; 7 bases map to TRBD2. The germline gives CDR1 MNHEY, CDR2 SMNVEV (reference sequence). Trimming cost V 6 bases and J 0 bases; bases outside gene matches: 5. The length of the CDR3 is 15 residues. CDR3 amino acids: CASRYGGGSYNEQFF. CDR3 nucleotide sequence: TGTGCCAGCAGATATGGGGGGGGCTCCTACAATGAGCAGTTCTTC.

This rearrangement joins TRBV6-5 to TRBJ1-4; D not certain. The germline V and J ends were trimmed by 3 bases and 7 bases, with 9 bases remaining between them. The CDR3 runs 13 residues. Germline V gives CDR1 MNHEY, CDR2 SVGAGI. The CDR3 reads CASSYVVGEKLFF. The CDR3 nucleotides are TGTGCCAGCAGTTATGTGGTCGGTGAAAAACTGTTTTTT.

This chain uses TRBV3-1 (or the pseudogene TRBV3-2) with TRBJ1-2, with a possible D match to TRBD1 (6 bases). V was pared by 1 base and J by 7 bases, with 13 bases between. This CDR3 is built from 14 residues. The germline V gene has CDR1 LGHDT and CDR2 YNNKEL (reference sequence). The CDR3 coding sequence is TGTGCCAGCAGCCAAGTAAGGGGGAAGGGTGGCTACACCTTC. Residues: CASSQVRGKGGYTF.

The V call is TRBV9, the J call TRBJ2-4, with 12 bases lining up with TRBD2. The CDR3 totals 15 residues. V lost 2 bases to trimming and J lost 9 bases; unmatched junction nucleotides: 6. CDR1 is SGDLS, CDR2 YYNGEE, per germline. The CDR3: CASSVTSGRGSIQYF. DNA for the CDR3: TGTGCCAGCAGCGTGACTAGCGGGAGAGGGAGCATTCAGTACTTC.

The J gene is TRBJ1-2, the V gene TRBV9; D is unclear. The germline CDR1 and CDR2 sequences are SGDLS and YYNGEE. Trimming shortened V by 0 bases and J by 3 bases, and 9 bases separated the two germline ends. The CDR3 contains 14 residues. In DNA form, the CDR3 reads TGTGCCAGCAGCGTAGAGGAGTTTCACTATGGCTACACCTTC. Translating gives CASSVEEFHYGYTF.

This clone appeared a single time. The CDR3 DNA is TGTGCCAGCAGCTTCCGAGGGAATGGCTACACCTTC. Encoded protein: CASSFRGNGYTF. The genes are TRBV7-4 and TRBJ1-2; D gene ambiguous. Germline-derived CDR1 and CDR2 are SGHVT and SQSDAQ. Trimming left V 3 bases short and J 6 bases short, with 8 bases between. The CDR3 is 12 residues long.

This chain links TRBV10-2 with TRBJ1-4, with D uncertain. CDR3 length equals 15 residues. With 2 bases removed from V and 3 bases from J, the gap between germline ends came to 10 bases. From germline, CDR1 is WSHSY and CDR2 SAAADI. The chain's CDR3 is CASSEPGRANEKLFF. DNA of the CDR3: TGCGCCAGCAGTGAGCCCGGGAGGGCTAATGAAAAACTGTTTTTT.